The clone carrying this T cell receptor beta chain appeared a few times. These data originate in a study of cytomegalovirus exposure and HLA in healthy donors. Study information: An analysis done earlier identified some 120 million unique TCR beta sequences from around 180 million T cells. Researchers found that approximately 85% of about 400 genotyped donors fell within the Caucasian-associated ancestry cluster.

The CDR3 sequence is 14 residues long. The germline gives CDR1 SGHRS, CDR2 YFSETQ. V was cut by 1 base and J by 1 base, with 8 bases left in between. Amplification used 60 Vbeta primers and 13 Jbeta primers. Libraries were prepared by immunoSEQ multiplex PCR; TCRdb keeps only in-frame clonotypes and omits some of them. The table has some 110,000 clones, around 78% seen once. Sequencing was done on a sample of PBMCs. J is TRBJ1-1 and V is TRBV5-1; no clear D. The receptor comes from a man between 60 and 75 years old in good health and CMV-seropositive. The CDR3 DNA sequence: TGCGCCAGCAGCTTGAGTCCCGGGAACACTGAAGCTTTCTTT. Its protein product is CASSLSPGNTEAFF.